This record concerns one T cell receptor beta chain sequence. This record comes from a study of T cells in Graves' hyperthyroidism and ophthalmopathy. Amplified TCR beta CDR3 regions derived from RNA transcripts. First-round RT-PCR targeting the TCR CDR3 was performed with the HTBI primer set. TCRdb called the multiplex PCR reads again in MiXCR, with one record for every CDR3 protein. The sample has approximately 590,000 distinct CDR3 sequences; roughly 14% are singletons. The germline V gene has CDR1 SGHTA and CDR2 FQGTGA. The CDR3 length is 15 residues. With 3 bases clipped from V and 5 bases from J, the junction kept 5 bases outside the gene matches. Patients aged 18 to 65 with hyperthyroidism were newly diagnosed, with duration under 2 months. Exclusion criteria comprised uncontrolled infection, other autoimmune disease, pregnancy or lactation.

The sample comprised blood. The origin of this receptor is a woman under 40 with Graves' hyperthyroidism. J is TRBJ2-1 and V is TRBV7-3, with TRBD2 matching over 9 bases. The CDR3 DNA follows: TGTGCCAGCAGCTTTAGCGGGAGTATCAACAATGAGCAGTTCTTC. Encoded protein: CASSFSGSINNEQFF.